This TCR beta chain was documented in a study of OX40 agonist ivuxolimab in advanced cancers. Across the study: Every 2 weeks, patients received ivuxolimab intravenously, dosed at 0.01 to 10 mg/kg. Study-wide results and limits: The authors did not determine the antigen specificity of the expanded peripheral T cells.

Autoimmune disease history or systemic immunosuppression led to patient exclusion. Baseline was the first blood sampling point, followed by cycle 4 day 1 and cycle 7 day 1. Repertoires were generated with immunoSEQ multiplex PCR, while TCRdb's copy carries only in-frame clones and drops some. The data contain 57,000 or so clones, approximately 86% of them seen just once; the ten biggest clones take up about 0.88%. With respect to this clone: Its antigen is still unknown.

The sample here was CD4+ or CD8+ T cells sorted from blood, taken in a trial of the OX40 agonist ivuxolimab. The source of this sequence is an adult with an advanced solid tumor such as melanoma, head and neck, liver or kidney cancer.

The chain's CDR3 is CASSFDLAKNIQYF. DNA for the CDR3: TGTGCCAGCAGCTTTGACCTAGCCAAAAACATTCAGTACTTC. The V and J genes are TRBV7-9 and TRBJ2-4, with D uncertain. This CDR3 is built from 14 residues. Trimming cost V 3 bases and J 0 bases, with 6 bases left between them. Germline V gene lookup returns CDR1 SEHNR and CDR2 FQNEAQ (reference sequence).